This T cell receptor beta chain appears in the sequencing data of a study of CD8+ T cells in alopecia areata. For the study at large: Treated patients were dosed with oral tofacitinib, taking 5 to 10 mg twice daily. Study results and caveats: Scalp sequencing captures resident alphabeta T cells of normal skin too.

The sequencing template was cDNA reverse transcribed from extracted RNA. Using immunoSEQ multiplex PCR, the repertoire was profiled, and TCRdb retains in-frame clones only, with some absent. The data show roughly 180,000 clones, 63% seen once. In regard to this clone: The antigen is unknown.

Per germline, CDR1 MNHNY and CDR2 SVGAGI (reference sequence). The CDR3 extends over 16 amino acids. With 6 bases removed from V and 3 bases from J, the gap between germline ends came to 20 bases. Both peripheral blood and punch biopsies of lesional scalp skin were obtained from patients who had alopecia areata. The chain has TRBV6-6 and TRBJ2-5; D might be TRBD2 (5 bases). This clonotype was sampled from a human donor with alopecia areata. Specimen: CD4+ T cells sorted from blood, collected at week 0. The DNA for the CDR3 is TGTGCCAGCAGCACTACCCGGACCGACGGGAAAGAGACCCAGTACTTC. This encodes CASSTTRTDGKETQYF.